The source of this T cell receptor beta chain is a study of T cells in Graves' hyperthyroidism and ophthalmopathy. The CDR3 has 14 amino acids. CDR1 is MDHEN and CDR2 is SYDVKM in the germline V gene. V dropped 6 bases and J dropped 8 bases, with 16 bases sitting between them. There were TCR beta CDR3 regions amplified from RNA transcripts. RT-PCR in the first round (using the HTBI primer set) targeted the TCR CDR3. TCRdb used MiXCR to reprocess the multiplex PCR reads, holding one entry per CDR3 protein. The sample carries some 530,000 distinct CDR3 sequences, 22% recorded once. Sequencing was carried out using blood. This chain links TRBV28 with TRBJ1-4; D may be TRBD1 (6 bases). The sequence came from a woman aged 65 to 85 with Graves' ophthalmopathy. This CDR3 reads CASSTAGAWEKLFF. For the CDR3, the DNA is TGTGCCAGCAGCACCGCGGGGGCTTGGGAAAAACTGTTTTTT.